This T cell receptor (beta chain) was captured in a study of regulatory T cells. Whole-study findings and limits: Hydrophobic residues at CDR3 positions 6 and 7 were enriched in conventional CD4+ T cells of CD3G-deficient patients.

Primers: 52 TRBV forward and 13 TRBJ reverse. The data were produced by immunoSEQ multiplex PCR, yet TCRdb's version contains in-frame clones alone and is incomplete. The sample lists tens of thousands of clones, about 88% seen once, with under 1.5% in the top ten. The CDR3 runs to 17 residues. Germline CDR1 MNHNS, CDR2 SASEGT. The V end was cut by 0 bases, the J end by 0 bases, with 9 bases between. Comment on this clone: Its antigen is undetermined.

The rearrangement joins TRBV6-1 to TRBJ2-6, with no clear D. The receptor was derived from a child between 10 and 17 years old with CD3G deficiency. The sample taken for sequencing was conventional CD4+ T cells sorted from blood. CDR3: CASSEARTGSGANVLTF. In DNA form, the CDR3 reads TGTGCCAGCAGTGAAGCCAGGACGGGCTCTGGGGCCAACGTCCTGACTTTC.